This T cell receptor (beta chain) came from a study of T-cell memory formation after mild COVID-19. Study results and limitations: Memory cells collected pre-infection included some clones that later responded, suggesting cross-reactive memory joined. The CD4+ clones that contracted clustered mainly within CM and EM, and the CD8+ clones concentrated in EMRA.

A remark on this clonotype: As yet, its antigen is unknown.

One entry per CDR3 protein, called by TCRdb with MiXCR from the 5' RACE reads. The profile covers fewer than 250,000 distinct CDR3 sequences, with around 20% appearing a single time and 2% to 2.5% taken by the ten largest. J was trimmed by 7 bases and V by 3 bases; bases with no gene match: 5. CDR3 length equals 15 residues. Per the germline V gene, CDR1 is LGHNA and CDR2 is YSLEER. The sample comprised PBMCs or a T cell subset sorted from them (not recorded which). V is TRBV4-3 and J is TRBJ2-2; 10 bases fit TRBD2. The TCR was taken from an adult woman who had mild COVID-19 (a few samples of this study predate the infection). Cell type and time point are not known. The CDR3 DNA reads TGCGCCAGCAGCCAGAGGGGACTAGCGAGCGGGGAGCTGTTTTTT. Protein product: CASSQRGLASGELFF.